Listed here is a single T cell receptor beta chain. What it binds is not known. This entry is derived from a study of blood T cells in healthy people across ages. Overall study: Template switching caught about one barcoded beta molecule for each two T cells. Findings and caveats of the study: The study could not conclusively compare naive and antigen-experienced cells, given its unsorted PBMCs. CMV status of donors was unknown, possibly confounding expanded clonotype changes.

Sample-barcoded 5' priming and a J-beta primer mix drove a second PCR of roughly 6 to 12 cycles. Tags on each cDNA molecule came from a template-switch adaptor with 12 random nucleotides. Using its own MiXCR run on the 5' RACE reads, TCRdb lists one record per CDR3 protein. The sample lists some 370,000 distinct CDR3 sequences; about 49% were seen once. The specimen was blood. The sequence derives from a man between 60 and 70 years old in good health.

The CDR3 nucleotides are TGTGCCAGCAGTTACCTCCTATCAGGGTGGCCCACTGAAGCTTTCTTT. This gives the protein CASSYLLSGWPTEAFF. The chain carries TRBV6-2 or TRBV6-3 and TRBJ1-1; perhaps TRBD1 as D (5 bases). The CDR3 length is 16 residues. Germline-derived CDR1 and CDR2 are MNHEY and SVGEGT. Deletions cut 2 bases from V and 4 bases from J, with 17 bases between.